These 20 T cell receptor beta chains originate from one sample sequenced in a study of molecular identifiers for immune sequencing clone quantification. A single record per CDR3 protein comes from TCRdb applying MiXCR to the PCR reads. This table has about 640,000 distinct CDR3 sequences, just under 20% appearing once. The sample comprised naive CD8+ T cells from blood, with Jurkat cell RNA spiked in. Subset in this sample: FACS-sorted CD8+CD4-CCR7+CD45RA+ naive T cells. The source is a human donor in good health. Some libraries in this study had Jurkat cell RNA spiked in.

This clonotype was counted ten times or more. CDR3 protein: CASSEVGANEKLFF. As DNA, the CDR3 is TGTGCCAGCAGCGAGGTTGGGGCTAATGAAAAACTGTTTTTT. The J gene is TRBJ1-4, the V gene TRBV7-9; D is unresolved. Trimming shortened V by 5 bases and J by 3 bases, and 10 bases separated the two germline ends. The CDR3 consists of 14 residues. Germline CDR1 reads SEHNR; CDR2 reads FQNEAQ (reference sequence).

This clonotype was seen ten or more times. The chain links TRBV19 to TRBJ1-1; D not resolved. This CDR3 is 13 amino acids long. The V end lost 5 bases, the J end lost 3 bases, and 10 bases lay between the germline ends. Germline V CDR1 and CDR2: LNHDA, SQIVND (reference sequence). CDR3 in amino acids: CASSEDGYTEAFF. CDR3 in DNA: TGTGCCAGTAGTGAAGACGGATACACTGAAGCTTTCTTT. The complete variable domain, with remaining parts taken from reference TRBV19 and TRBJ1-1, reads DGGITQSPKYLFRKEGQNVTLSCEQNLNHDAMYWYRQDPGQGLRLIYYSQIVNDFQKGDIAEGYSVSREKKESFPLTVTSAQKNPTAFYLCASSEDGYTEAFFGQGTRLTVV.

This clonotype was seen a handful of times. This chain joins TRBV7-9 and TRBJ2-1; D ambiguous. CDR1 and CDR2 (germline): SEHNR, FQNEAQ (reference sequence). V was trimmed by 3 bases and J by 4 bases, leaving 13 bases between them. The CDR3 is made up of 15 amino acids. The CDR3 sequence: CASSFLLGTYNEQFF. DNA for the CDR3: TGTGCCAGCAGCTTTTTATTGGGAACATACAATGAGCAGTTCTTC. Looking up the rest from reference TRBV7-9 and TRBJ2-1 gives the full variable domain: DTGVSQNPRHKITKRGQNVTFRCDPISEHNRLYWYRQTLGQGPEFLTYFQNEAQLEKSRLLSDRFSAERPKGSFSTLEIQRTEQGDSAMYLCASSFLLGTYNEQFFGPGTRLTVL.

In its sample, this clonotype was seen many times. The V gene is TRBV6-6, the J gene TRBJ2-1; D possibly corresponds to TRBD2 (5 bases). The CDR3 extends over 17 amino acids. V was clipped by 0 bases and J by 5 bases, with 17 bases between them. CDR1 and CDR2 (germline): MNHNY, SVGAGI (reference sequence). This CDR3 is CASSYSASPEVNNEQFF. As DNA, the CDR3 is TGTGCCAGCAGTTACTCGGCATCCCCGGAGGTCAACAATGAGCAGTTCTTC.

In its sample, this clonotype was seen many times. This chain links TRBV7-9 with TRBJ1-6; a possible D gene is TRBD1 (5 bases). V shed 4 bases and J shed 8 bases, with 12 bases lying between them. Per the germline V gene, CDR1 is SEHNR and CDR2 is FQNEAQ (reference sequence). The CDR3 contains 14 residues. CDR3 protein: CASSSALGDSPLHF. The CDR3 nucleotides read TGTGCCAGCAGCTCCGCCTTGGGGGATTCACCCCTCCACTTT. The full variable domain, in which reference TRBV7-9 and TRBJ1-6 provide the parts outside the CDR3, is DTGVSQNPRHKITKRGQNVTFRCDPISEHNRLYWYRQTLGQGPEFLTYFQNEAQLEKSRLLSDRFSAERPKGSFSTLEIQRTEQGDSAMYLCASSSALGDSPLHFGNGTRLTVT.

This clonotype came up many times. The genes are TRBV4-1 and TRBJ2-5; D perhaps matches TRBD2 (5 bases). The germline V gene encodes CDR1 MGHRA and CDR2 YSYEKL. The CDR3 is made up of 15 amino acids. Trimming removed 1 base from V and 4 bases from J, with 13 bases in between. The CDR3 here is CASSQVPGRGETQYF. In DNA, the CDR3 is TGCGCCAGCAGCCAAGTCCCGGGTCGGGGAGAGACCCAGTACTTC.

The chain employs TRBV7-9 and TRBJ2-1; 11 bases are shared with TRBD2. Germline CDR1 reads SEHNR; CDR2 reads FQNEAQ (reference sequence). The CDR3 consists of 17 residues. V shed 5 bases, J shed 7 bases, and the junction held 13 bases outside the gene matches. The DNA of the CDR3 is TGTGCCAGCAGCCACCGTGGGACTAGCGGACTTGTTAATGAGCAGTTCTTC. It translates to CASSHRGTSGLVNEQFF.

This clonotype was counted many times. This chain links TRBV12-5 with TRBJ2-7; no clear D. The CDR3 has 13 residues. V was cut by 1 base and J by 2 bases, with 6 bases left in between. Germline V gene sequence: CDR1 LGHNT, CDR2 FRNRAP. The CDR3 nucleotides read TGTGCTAGTGGTTTGGAGGTTGCCTACGAGCAGTACTTC. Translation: CASGLEVAYEQYF.

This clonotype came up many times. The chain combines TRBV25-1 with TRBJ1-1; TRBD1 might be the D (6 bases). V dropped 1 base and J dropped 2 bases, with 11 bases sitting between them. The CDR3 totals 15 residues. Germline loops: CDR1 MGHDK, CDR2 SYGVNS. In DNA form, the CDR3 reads TGTGCCAGCAGTGAATGGGTAGGGACAAACACTGAAGCTTTCTTT. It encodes CASSEWVGTNTEAFF. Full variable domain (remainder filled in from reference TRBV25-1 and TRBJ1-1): EADIYQTPRYLVIGTGKKITLECSQTMGHDKMYWYQQDPGMELHLIHYSYGVNSTEKGDLSSESTVSRIRTEHFPLTLESARPSHTSQYLCASSEWVGTNTEAFFGQGTRLTVV.

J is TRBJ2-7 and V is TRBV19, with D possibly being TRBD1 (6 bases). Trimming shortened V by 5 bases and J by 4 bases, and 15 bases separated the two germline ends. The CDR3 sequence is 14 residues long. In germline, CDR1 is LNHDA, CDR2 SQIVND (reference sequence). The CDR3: CASSSSPTGYEQYF. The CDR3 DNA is TGTGCCAGTAGTTCCTCCCCCACAGGGTACGAGCAGTACTTC.

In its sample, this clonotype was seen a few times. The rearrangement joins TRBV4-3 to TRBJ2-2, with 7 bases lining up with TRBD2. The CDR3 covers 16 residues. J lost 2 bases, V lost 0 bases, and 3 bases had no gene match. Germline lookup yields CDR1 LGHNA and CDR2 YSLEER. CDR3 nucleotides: TGCGCCAGCAGCCAAGATCCAGCGGGAAACACCGGGGAGCTGTTTTTT. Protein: CASSQDPAGNTGELFF.

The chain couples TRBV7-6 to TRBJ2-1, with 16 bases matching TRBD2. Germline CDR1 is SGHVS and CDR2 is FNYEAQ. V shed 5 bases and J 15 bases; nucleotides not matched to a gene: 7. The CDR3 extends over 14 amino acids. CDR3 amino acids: CASSPGTSGRDLFF. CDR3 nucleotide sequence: TGTGCCAGCAGCCCGGGGACTAGCGGGAGGGACCTGTTCTTC.

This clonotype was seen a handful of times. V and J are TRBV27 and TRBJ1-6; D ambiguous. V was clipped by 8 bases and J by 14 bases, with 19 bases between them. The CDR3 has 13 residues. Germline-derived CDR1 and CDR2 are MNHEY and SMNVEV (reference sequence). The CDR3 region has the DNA TGTGCCAGCGCCGGGGATGGGGAGTTGACCCTCCACTTT. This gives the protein CASAGDGELTLHF.

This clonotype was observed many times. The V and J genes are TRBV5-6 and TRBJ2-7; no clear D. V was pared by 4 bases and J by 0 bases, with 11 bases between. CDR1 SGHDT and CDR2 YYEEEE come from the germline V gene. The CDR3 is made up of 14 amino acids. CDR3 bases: TGTGCCAGCAGCGGAGCTGGGAACTCCTACGAGCAGTACTTC. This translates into CASSGAGNSYEQYF. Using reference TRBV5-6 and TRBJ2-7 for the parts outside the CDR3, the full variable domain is DAGVTQSPTHLIKTRGQQVTLRCSPKSGHDTVSWYQQALGQGPQFIFQYYEEEERQRGNFPDRFSGHQFPNYSSELNVNALLLGDSALYLCASSGAGNSYEQYFGPGTRLTVT.

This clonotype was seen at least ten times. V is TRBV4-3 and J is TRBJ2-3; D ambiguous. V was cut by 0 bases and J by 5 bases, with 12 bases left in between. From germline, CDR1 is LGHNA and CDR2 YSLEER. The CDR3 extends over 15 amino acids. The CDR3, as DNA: TGCGCCAGCAGCCAAGATGGGCTAGTGGGAGATACGCAGTATTTT. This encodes CASSQDGLVGDTQYF.

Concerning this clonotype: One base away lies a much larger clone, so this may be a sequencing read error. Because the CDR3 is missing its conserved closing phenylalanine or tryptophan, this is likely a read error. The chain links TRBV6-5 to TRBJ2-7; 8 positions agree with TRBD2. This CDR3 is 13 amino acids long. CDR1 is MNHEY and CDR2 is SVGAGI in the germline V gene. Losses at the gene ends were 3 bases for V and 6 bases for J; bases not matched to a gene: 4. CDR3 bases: TGTGCCAGCAGTTATATCGGGGGGGCCGAGCAGTACTCC. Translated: CASSYIGGAEQYS.

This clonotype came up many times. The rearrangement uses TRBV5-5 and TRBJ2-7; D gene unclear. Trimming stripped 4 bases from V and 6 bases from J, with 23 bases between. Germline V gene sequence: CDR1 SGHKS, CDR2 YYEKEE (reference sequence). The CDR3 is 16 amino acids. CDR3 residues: CASSPAAGASALEQYF. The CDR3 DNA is TGTGCCAGCAGCCCGGCCGCAGGAGCATCGGCTCTCGAGCAGTACTTC. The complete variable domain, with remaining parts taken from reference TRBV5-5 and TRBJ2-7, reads DAGVTQSPTHLIKTRGQQVTLRCSPISGHKSVSWYQQVLGQGPQFIFQYYEKEERGRGNFPDRFSARQFPNYSSELNVNALLLGDSALYLCASSPAAGASALEQYFGPGTRLTVT.

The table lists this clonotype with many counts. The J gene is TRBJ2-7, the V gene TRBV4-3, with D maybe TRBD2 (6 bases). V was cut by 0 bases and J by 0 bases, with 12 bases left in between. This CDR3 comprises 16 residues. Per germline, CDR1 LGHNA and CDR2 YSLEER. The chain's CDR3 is CASSQDVRGSSYEQYF. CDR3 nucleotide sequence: TGCGCCAGCAGCCAAGATGTGCGGGGAAGCTCCTACGAGCAGTACTTC.

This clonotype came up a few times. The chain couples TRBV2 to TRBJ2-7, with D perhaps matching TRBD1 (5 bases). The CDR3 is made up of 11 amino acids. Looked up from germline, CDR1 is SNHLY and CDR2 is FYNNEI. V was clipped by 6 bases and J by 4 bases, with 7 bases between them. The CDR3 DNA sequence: TGTGCCAGCAGAAACAGGTACGAGCAGTACTTC. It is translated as CASRNRYEQYF. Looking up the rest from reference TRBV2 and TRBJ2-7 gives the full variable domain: EPEVTQTPSHQVTQMGQEVILRCVPISNHLYFYWYRQILGQKVEFLVSFYNNEISEKSEIFDDQFSVERPDGSNFTLKIRSTKLEDSAMYFCASRNRYEQYFGPGTRLTVT.

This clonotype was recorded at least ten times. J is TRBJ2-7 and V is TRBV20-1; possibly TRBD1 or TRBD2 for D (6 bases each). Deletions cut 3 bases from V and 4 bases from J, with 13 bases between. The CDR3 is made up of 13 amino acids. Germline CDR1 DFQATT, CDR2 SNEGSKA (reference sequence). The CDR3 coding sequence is TGCAGTGCTAGCGCGGGACATACTTACGAGCAGTACTTC. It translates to CSASAGHTYEQYF.